A single count supports the clone carrying this T cell receptor beta chain. Its antigen remains unknown. Time point denoted: blood 2 weeks post-SBRT. The treatment denotes: 15 Gy SBRT to primary tumor, nephrectomy 4 weeks later. After SBRT, blood was collected at 2 and 4 weeks, plus baseline. TCRdb keeps only in-frame clones here, not all; method: immunoSEQ multiplex PCR. The repertoire consists of some 120,000 clones, with more than 75% occurring once and the leading ten covering around 6%. This entry comes from a study of radiation and T cells in renal cell carcinoma. Study-level information: Nephrectomy followed 15 Gy stereotactic body radiation by 4 weeks. Whole-study findings and limits: Top tumor clonotypes rose in blood 2 weeks post-radiation, then contracted. No pretreatment tumor biopsies were available for baseline clonotypes.

The sample consisted of blood, taken from a patient whose treatment included radiotherapy and nephrectomy. The clonotype originates from a woman aged 65 to 85 with renal cell carcinoma.

The CDR3 DNA sequence: TGTGCCAGCATCACAGGGGGCCTAGGGGAAAAACTGTTTTTT. It codes for CASITGGLGEKLFF. The V call is TRBV28, the J call TRBJ1-4; 9 bases are a match to TRBD1. Trimming at V came to 7 bases and at J to 8 bases, leaving 8 bases not matched to a gene. The germline V gene has CDR1 MDHEN and CDR2 SYDVKM. The CDR3 is made up of 14 amino acids.